Listed here is a single TCR beta chain. The sample comes from a study of OX40 agonist ivuxolimab in advanced cancers. Turning to the study itself: Recorded diagnoses for dose-escalation patients were hepatocellular carcinoma, melanoma, renal cell or head and neck cancer.

The protocol was immunoSEQ multiplex PCR, while the TCRdb copy is restricted to in-frame clones and leaves out a portion. This table holds about 60,000 clones, around 85% found once. CDR1 is ENHRY and CDR2 is SYGVKD in the germline V gene. Trimming took 2 bases from V and 1 from J, leaving 9 bases between them. The CDR3 spans 14 residues. The chain joins TRBV10-3 to TRBJ2-7; D is ambiguous. This specimen was CD4+ or CD8+ T cells sorted from blood, taken in a trial of the OX40 agonist ivuxolimab. This TCR derives from an adult with an advanced solid tumor such as melanoma, head and neck, liver or kidney cancer. CDR3 loop: CAISERPRSYEQYF. CDR3 nucleotides: TGTGCCATCAGTGAGCGGCCGCGATCCTACGAGCAGTACTTC.